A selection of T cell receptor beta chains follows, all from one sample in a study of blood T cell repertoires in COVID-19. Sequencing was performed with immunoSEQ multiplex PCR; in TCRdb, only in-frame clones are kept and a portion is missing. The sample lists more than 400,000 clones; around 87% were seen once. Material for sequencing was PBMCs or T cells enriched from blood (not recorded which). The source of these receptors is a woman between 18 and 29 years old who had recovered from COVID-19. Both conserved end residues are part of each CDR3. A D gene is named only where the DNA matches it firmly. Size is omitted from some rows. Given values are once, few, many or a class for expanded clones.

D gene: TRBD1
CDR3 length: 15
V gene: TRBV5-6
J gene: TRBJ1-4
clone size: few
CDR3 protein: CASSLDRGTDEKLFF
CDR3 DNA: TGTGCCAGCAGCTTGGACAGGGGGACGGATGAAAAACTGTTTTTT

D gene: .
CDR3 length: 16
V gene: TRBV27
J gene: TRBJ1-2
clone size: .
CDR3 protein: CASSPNPDDSGEGYTF
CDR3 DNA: TGTGCCAGCAGTCCTAATCCGGACGACAGTGGCGAAGGCTACACCTTC

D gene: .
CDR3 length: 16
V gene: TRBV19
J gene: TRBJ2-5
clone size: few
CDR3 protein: CASSRGELPTQETQYF
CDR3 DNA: TGTGCCAGTAGTAGGGGGGAGTTACCAACCCAAGAGACCCAGTACTTC

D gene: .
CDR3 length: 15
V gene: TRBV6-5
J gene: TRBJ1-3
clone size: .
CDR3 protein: CASSLAGQAWDTIYF
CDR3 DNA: TGTGCCAGCAGTTTAGCCGGCCAAGCTTGGGACACCATATATTTT

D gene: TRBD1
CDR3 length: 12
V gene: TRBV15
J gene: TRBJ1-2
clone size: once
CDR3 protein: CATSGRQGGYTF
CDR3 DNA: TGTGCCACCAGCGGCAGACAGGGGGGCTACACCTTC

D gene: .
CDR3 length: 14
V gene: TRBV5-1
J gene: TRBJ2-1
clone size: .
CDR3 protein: CASSSGHTANEQFF
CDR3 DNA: TGCGCCAGCAGCTCTGGTCACACCGCCAATGAGCAGTTCTTC

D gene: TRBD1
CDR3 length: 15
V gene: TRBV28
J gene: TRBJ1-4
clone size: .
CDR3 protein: CASSLQGAQREKLFF
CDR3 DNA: TGTGCCAGCAGTTTACAGGGGGCTCAGCGAGAAAAACTGTTTTTT

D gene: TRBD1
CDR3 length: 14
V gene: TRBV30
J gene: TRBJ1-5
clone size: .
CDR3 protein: CAWSVGQGGQPQHF
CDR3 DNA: TGTGCCTGGAGTGTGGGACAGGGCGGGCAGCCCCAGCATTTT

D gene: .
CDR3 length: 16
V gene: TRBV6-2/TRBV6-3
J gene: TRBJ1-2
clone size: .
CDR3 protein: CASSPTRDFLNYGYTF
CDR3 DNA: TGTGCCAGCAGTCCAACCCGGGACTTCCTAAACTATGGCTACACCTTC

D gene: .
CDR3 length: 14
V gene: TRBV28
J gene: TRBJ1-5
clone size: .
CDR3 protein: CASSLQEWWQPQHF
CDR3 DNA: TGTGCCAGCAGCCTACAGGAGTGGTGGCAGCCCCAGCATTTT

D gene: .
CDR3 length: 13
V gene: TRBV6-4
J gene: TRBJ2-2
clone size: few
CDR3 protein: CASSDSYTGELFF
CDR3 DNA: TGTGCCAGCAGTGACAGCTACACCGGGGAGCTGTTTTTT

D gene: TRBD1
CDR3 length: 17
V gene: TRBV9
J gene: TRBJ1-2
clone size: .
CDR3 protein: CASSPGGGQGESYGYTF
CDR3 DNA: TGTGCCAGCAGCCCGGGAGGTGGACAGGGTGAAAGCTATGGCTACACCTTC

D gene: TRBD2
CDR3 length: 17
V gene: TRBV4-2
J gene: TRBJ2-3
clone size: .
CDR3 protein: CASSQGPGTSGEDTQYF
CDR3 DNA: TGTGCCAGCAGCCAAGGTCCCGGGACTAGCGGGGAAGATACGCAGTATTTT

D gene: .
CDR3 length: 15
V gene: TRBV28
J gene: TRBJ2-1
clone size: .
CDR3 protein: CASRITRWEGDEQFF
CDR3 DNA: TGTGCCAGCAGAATAACAAGGTGGGAGGGGGATGAGCAGTTCTTC

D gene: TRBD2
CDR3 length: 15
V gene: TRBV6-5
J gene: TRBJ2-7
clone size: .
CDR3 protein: CASSYSGRGAYEQYF
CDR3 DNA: TGTGCCAGCAGTTACTCGGGGCGGGGGGCCTACGAGCAGTACTTC

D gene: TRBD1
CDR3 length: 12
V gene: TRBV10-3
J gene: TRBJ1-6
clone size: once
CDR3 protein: CASRTGDSPLHF
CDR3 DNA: TGTGCCTCCCGGACAGGGGATTCACCCCTCCACTTT

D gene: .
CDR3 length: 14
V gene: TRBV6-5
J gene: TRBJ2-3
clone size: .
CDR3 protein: CASSPSRDADTQYF
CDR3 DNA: TGTGCCAGCAGTCCTTCGCGGGATGCAGATACGCAGTATTTT

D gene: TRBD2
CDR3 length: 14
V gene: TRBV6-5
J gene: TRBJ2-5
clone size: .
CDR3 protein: CASSSPGGRETQYF
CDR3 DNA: TGTGCCAGCAGCTCCCCGGGGGGGAGAGAGACCCAGTACTTC

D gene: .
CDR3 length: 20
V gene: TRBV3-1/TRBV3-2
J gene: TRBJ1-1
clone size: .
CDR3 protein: CASSQYAGGRARNLNTEAFF
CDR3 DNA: TGTGCCAGCAGCCAATACGCTGGGGGCAGGGCACGAAACTTGAACACTGAAGCTTTCTTT